This T cell receptor beta chain came from a study of lung T cells in sarcoidosis with Löfgren's syndrome. A single record per CDR3 protein comes from TCRdb applying MiXCR to the reads. The sample gives roughly 63,000 distinct CDR3 sequences, 21% of which show up once; approximately 2.2% is in the top ten. Study conclusions and caveats: TRBV2 was the preferred pairing partner of TRAV12-1, with similar CDR3s.

The V gene's germline CDR1 is SEHNR and CDR2 FQNEAQ (reference sequence). V gave up 5 bases and J gave up 4 bases, with 12 bases separating them. The length of the CDR3 is 14 residues. This clonotype was counted between two and nine times. As yet, its antigen is unknown. The sequence came from a human donor with sarcoidosis (Löfgren's syndrome or another form), or a control subject (not recorded which). The chain has TRBV7-9 and TRBJ1-5; D gene unclear. Sequencing was done on a sample of CD4+ T cells from PBMCs. This chain's CDR3 is CASSLNPANQPQHF. The CDR3 nucleotides are TGTGCCAGCAGCCTAAACCCCGCAAATCAGCCCCAGCATTTT. The whole variable domain, remainder taken from reference TRBV7-9 and TRBJ1-5, is DTGVSQNPRHKITKRGQNVTFRCDPISEHNRLYWYRQTLGQGPEFLTYFQNEAQLEKSRLLSDRFSAERPKGSFSTLEIQRTEQGDSAMYLCASSLNPANQPQHFGDGTRLSIL.